This T cell receptor beta chain was obtained from a study of cytomegalovirus exposure and HLA in healthy donors. Study context: Earlier results showed 90 million to 130 million unique TCR beta sequences derived from approximately 180 million T cells.

CDR3 length equals 14 residues. J was trimmed by 4 bases and V by 5 bases; bases with no gene match: 7. Germline-derived CDR1 and CDR2 are MNHNS and SASEGT. Comments on this clone: Its antigen is undetermined.

The PCR employed 60 Vbeta primers together with 13 Jbeta primers. The data were produced by immunoSEQ multiplex PCR, yet TCRdb's version contains in-frame clones alone and is incomplete. The sample includes about 100,000 clones, roughly three quarters of them seen just once. Study-wide points: A later analysis found common viral pathogens apparently linked to several of the most significant clusters. Later analysis identified some 16,000 TCR beta sequences associated with HLA alleles, using a false discovery rate threshold of 0.05.

The V call is TRBV6-1, the J call TRBJ1-1; 7 bases match TRBD1. The source is a man between 18 and 35 years old in good health and CMV-seronegative. Sequencing used PBMCs. Here the CDR3 DNA reads TGTGCCAGCAGTCTTTTTCCAGGGGGCACTGAAGCTTTCTTT. This sequence encodes CASSLFPGGTEAFF.